This T cell receptor (beta chain) was recorded in a study of T cell responses to AZD1222 COVID-19 vaccine. Study results and caveats: Nearly half of the spike-specific TCRs reportedly recognize variant regions that carry no mutations. White British people made up most donors, females outnumbered males, and clonal diversity was possibly underestimated. Spike-specific TCRs gained breadth and depth after people received two AZD1222 doses.

This table comes from immunoSEQ multiplex PCR, and its TCRdb copy is limited to in-frame clones, with some not included. The table records about 50,000 clones, 88% of them present only once. Concerning this clone: Its antigen is still unknown.

CDR3 length: 15 amino acids. Per the germline V gene, CDR1 is SGHKS and CDR2 is YYEKEE (reference sequence). Trimming cost V 3 bases and J 0 bases, with 10 bases left between them. This sequence joins TRBV5-5 and TRBJ1-3; no firm D call. The sequence came from an adult in good health. Sequencing was performed on peripheral blood, taken on day 0 of AZD1222 vaccination. The DNA for the CDR3 is TGTGCCAGCAGCTCTAGATTTCACTCTGGAAACACCATATATTTT. Its protein product is CASSSRFHSGNTIYF.